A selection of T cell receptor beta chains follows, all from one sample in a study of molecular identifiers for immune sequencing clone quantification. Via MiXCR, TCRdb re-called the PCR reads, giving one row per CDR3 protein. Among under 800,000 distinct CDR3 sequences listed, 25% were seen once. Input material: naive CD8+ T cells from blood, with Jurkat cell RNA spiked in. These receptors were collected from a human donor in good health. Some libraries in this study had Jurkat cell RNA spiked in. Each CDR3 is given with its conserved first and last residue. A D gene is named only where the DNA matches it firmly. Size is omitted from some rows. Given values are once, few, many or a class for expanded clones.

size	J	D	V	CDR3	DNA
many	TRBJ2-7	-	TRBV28	CASSFGPLLTYEQYF	TGTGCCAGCAGTTTCGGGCCTTTGCTAACCTACGAGCAGTACTTC
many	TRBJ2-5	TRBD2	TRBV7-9	CASSSLGTSGEETQYF	TGTGCCAGCAGCTCTCTTGGGACTAGCGGGGAAGAGACCCAGTACTTC
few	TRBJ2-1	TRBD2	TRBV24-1	CATSDPGTRNYNEQFF	TGTGCCACCAGTGATCCCGGGACTAGAAACTACAATGAGCAGTTCTTC
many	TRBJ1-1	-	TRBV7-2	CASSSYRIPMNTEAFF	TGTGCCAGCAGCTCCTACAGGATTCCGATGAACACTGAAGCTTTCTTT
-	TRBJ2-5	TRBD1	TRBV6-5	CAGSYRDRVVSQETQYF	TGTGCCGGCAGTTACCGGGACAGGGTTGTCTCCCAAGAGACCCAGTACTTC
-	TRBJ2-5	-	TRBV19	CASSSRQDTFETQYF	TGTGCCAGTAGTAGCAGACAGGATACATTTGAGACCCAGTACTTC
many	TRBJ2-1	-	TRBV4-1	CASSQGLAVNEQFF	TGCGCCAGCAGCCAAGGGCTGGCAGTCAATGAGCAGTTCTTC
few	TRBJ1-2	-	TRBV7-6	CASSLGQGLVYGYTF	TGTGCCAGCAGCTTAGGTCAGGGGCTCGTCTATGGCTACACCTTC
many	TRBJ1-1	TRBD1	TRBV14	CASSFRTGRSTEAFF	TGTGCCAGCAGCTTCCGGACAGGGCGGAGCACTGAAGCTTTCTTT
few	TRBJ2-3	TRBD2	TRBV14	CASSLGLAGGSYTDTQYF	TGTGCCAGCAGCCTCGGACTAGCGGGAGGGAGTTACACAGATACGCAGTATTTT
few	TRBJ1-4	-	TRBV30	CAWTASTNEKLFF	TGTGCCTGGACTGCGTCTACTAATGAAAAACTGTTTTTT
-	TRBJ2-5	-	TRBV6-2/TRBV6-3	CASSYSGLGQETQYF	TGTGCCAGCAGTTATTCTGGGCTGGGCCAAGAGACCCAGTACTTC
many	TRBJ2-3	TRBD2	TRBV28	CASSGEKSGIRASTDTQYF	TGTGCCAGCAGCGGGGAAAAGAGCGGGATTAGAGCTAGCACAGATACGCAGTATTTT
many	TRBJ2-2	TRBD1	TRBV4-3	CASSQGAGTGNTGELFF	TGCGCCAGCAGCCAAGGGGCCGGGACAGGGAATACCGGGGAGCTGTTTTTT
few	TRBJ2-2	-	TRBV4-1	CASSQESGWDTGELFF	TGCGCCAGCAGCCAGGAAAGCGGTTGGGACACCGGGGAGCTGTTTTTT
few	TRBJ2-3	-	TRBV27	CASSLLGRLHYTDTQYF	TGTGCCAGCAGTTTATTGGGTAGGCTCCATTACACAGATACGCAGTATTTT
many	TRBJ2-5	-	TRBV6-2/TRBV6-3	CASSYSVRQETQYF	TGTGCCAGCAGTTACTCCGTCAGGCAAGAGACCCAGTACTTC
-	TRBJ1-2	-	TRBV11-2	CASSLESEGLWGYTF	TGTGCCAGCAGCTTAGAATCCGAGGGGCTGTGGGGCTACACCTTC
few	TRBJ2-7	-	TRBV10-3	CAIKLNLSHEQYF	TGTGCCATCAAACTGAACCTTTCCCACGAGCAGTACTTC